The T cell receptor beta chain under discussion was sequenced for a study of T cell responses to AZD1222 COVID-19 vaccine. Study findings and constraints: A rise in Spike-specific TCR breadth and depth followed two AZD1222 doses. Repertoires were obtained only post-peak T cell response. AZD1222 recipients seropositive at baseline numbered only five to seven. Along spike, vaccine-associated CD4 TCRs were found throughout, with dominance at 160-218 and 743-854.

The V end lost 2 bases, the J end lost 3 bases, and 17 bases lay between the germline ends. The CDR3 totals 16 residues. CDR1 and CDR2 (germline): SGHVS, FQNEAQ. A note on this clone: As yet, its antigen is unknown.

Profiled with immunoSEQ multiplex PCR; TCRdb holds only in-frame clones, not every one. The sample carries about 190,000 clones, about 89% recorded once. The sequencing used peripheral blood, collected on day 0 of MenACWY control vaccination. The chain carries TRBV7-8 and TRBJ2-7; D might be TRBD2 (6 bases). This receptor was taken from an adult in good health. The DNA of the CDR3 is TGTGCCAGCAGCTTAAGGGGCCGGGACTCAGGCTACGAGCAGTACTTC. This gives the protein CASSLRGRDSGYEQYF.